This T cell receptor beta chain was observed in a study of blood T cells in healthy people across ages. Next came a second PCR, run for about 7 to 12 cycles, which used a sample-barcoded 5' primer along with a J-beta primer mix. Sequencing recovered at least 3 million CDR3-containing paired-end reads from each sample. From the 5' RACE reads, TCRdb called clonotypes with MiXCR, one entry per CDR3 protein. This repertoire shows 550,000 to 600,000 distinct CDR3 sequences, 45% to 55% found once; its top ten account for around 25%. Germline V gene data show CDR1 as LGHNA and CDR2 as YNFKEQ. CDR3 length: 14 amino acids. V gave up 4 bases and J gave up 9 bases; unmatched junction bases: 6.

Specimen: blood. The genes are TRBV4-2 and TRBJ2-1; 10 bases map to TRBD2. This TCR was recovered from a man of 80 years or more in good health. The CDR3 DNA reads TGTGCCAGCAGCCCGCTAGCGGGAGCGGGTGAGCAGTTCTTC. Amino acids: CASSPLAGAGEQFF.